This T cell receptor beta chain was recovered during a study of shared clonotypes between healthy human individuals. Looking at the study overall: Each donor had three CD4 naive, three CD4 memory, two CD8 naive and one CD8 memory plate. Notes on the study in general: Generation probability values for non-shared clonotypes were lower than those for clonotypes shared by all four donors. Naive subsets generally had larger estimated richness than memory subsets. Only blood underwent sampling, and tissue repertoires likely differ.

CDR3 size: 11 residues. V was cut by 3 bases and J by 7 bases, with 5 bases left in between. Germline lookup yields CDR1 SGDLS and CDR2 YYNGEE. Data came from immunoSEQ multiplex PCR; TCRdb stores just in-frame clones and leaves some out. The sample lists some 2.1 million clones, around 95% occurring once. Naive CD8 cells lacked CD45RO, underwent positive selection for CCR7 and left out terminally differentiated effector memory CD45RA+ cells. Comments on this clone: What it recognizes is unknown. The same CDR3 also results from other DNA sequences found in this sample.

The V call is TRBV9, the J call TRBJ2-1; D is unclear. The sequence was obtained from a man younger than 30 in good health. Some clones in this sample may be carry-over from other donors' samples. The source material was naive CD8+ T cells from PBMCs. The CDR3 here is CASSATNEQFF. The CDR3 DNA reads TGTGCCAGCAGCGCAACAAATGAGCAGTTCTTC.